Listed below are T cell receptor beta chains from one sample, sequenced in a study of blood T cell repertoires in COVID-19. The protocol was immunoSEQ multiplex PCR, while the TCRdb copy is restricted to in-frame clones and leaves out a portion. Of some 260,000 clones in the sample, roughly 84% were seen once. The sequenced material came from peripheral blood. The origin of the receptors is a young woman with acute or convalescent COVID-19. Each CDR3 is given with its conserved first and last residue. D genes are given only for firm matches. Rows give clone size only sometimes, using once, few, many, or a class for an expanded clone.

clone size	V gene	J gene	D gene	CDR3 protein	CDR3 DNA
.	TRBV7-9	TRBJ2-7	TRBD1	CASSPTGLGYEQYF	TGTGCCAGCAGCCCGACAGGGTTAGGCTACGAGCAGTACTTC
.	TRBV9	TRBJ2-2	.	CASSVIPDYITGELFF	TGTGCCAGCAGCGTGATCCCGGACTACATCACCGGGGAGCTGTTTTTT
.	TRBV7-2	TRBJ2-1	.	CASSLGTGYNEQFF	TGTGCCAGCAGCTTAGGGACTGGATACAATGAGCAGTTCTTC
.	TRBV19	TRBJ2-7	.	CASSINGGSSYEQYF	TGTGCCAGTAGTATAAACGGGGGAAGCTCCTACGAGCAGTACTTC
few	TRBV5-6	TRBJ2-1	TRBD2	CASSLVAGGQGNEQFF	TGTGCCAGCAGCTTGGTGGCGGGAGGGCAAGGCAATGAGCAGTTCTTC
.	TRBV5-1	TRBJ2-7	TRBD2	CASSRTSGAYSYEQYF	TGCGCCAGCAGCCGAACTAGCGGAGCGTACTCCTACGAGCAGTACTTC
.	TRBV5-4	TRBJ2-3	.	CASSTGSGTDTQYF	TGTGCCAGCAGCACCGGTAGCGGCACAGATACGCAGTATTTT
once	TRBV6-5	TRBJ2-6	.	CASRDYSSGANVLTF	TGTGCCAGCAGGGATTACAGCTCTGGGGCCAACGTCCTGACTTTC
.	TRBV6-5	TRBJ2-1	TRBD2	CASSYSSGSFGPPFF	TGTGCCAGCAGTTACTCTAGCGGGAGTTTTGGGCCACCGTTCTTC
once	TRBV6-5	TRBJ1-4	TRBD1	CASRNQGGNEKLFF	TGTGCCAGCAGAAACCAGGGGGGAAATGAAAAACTGTTTTTT
once	TRBV7-2	TRBJ2-5	TRBD1	CASNPAPRDSQETQYF	TGTGCCAGCAACCCGGCCCCCCGGGACAGTCAAGAGACCCAGTACTTC